This T cell receptor (beta chain) was recorded in a study of control samples from healthy donors and cancer patients. This clone was observed a handful of times. The CDR3 loop spans 15 amino acids. Trimming stripped 0 bases from V and 7 bases from J, with 19 bases between. The germline V gene has CDR1 GTSNPN and CDR2 SVGIG (reference sequence). Generated by immunoSEQ multiplex PCR, the TCRdb table keeps only in-frame clones and is missing some. This sample has about 60,000 clones, with 85% found just once. The genes are TRBV30 and TRBJ2-7; weak D call: TRBD1 (6 bases). This TCR was recovered from a man aged 40-50 years in good health. Sequenced input: blood. The CDR3 nucleotides are TGTGCCTGGAGTGTATACCAGGGGTACCCGCGGGAGCAGTACTTC. Residues: CAWSVYQGYPREQYF.